This T cell receptor (beta chain) was identified in a study of control samples from healthy donors and cancer patients. The CDR3 has 19 amino acids. CDR1 is GTSNPN, CDR2 SVGIG, per germline (reference sequence). The junction had 7 bases not matched to a gene; V was cut back by 0 bases and J by 0 bases. Using immunoSEQ multiplex PCR, the repertoire was profiled, and TCRdb retains in-frame clones only, with some absent. The table has 100,000 or so clones, under 95% seen once. The chain is built from TRBV30 and TRBJ2-4; 14 bases are a match to TRBD2. The specimen sequenced was blood. This TCR came from a woman aged 18 to 35 in good health. As DNA, the CDR3 is TGTGCCTGGAGTGTAGGGACTAGCGGGGGACTACTAGCCAAAAACATTCAGTACTTC. Protein product: CAWSVGTSGGLLAKNIQYF.